One and the same sample provided the 18 T cell receptor beta chains below, sequenced in a study. TCRdb recomputed calls from the 5' RACE reads with MiXCR, one row per CDR3 protein. The sample records 8,000 to 8,500 distinct CDR3 sequences, around 67% being singletons. Sequencing used tumor-infiltrating naive CD4+ T cells sorted from the breast tumor. Specified subset: naive CD4+ T cells, CD4+CD45RA+CD25-. The receptor set was obtained from a female donor with breast cancer.

DNA of the CDR3: TGTGCCAGCAGCCTAATGATGGGCAATGAGCAGTTCTTC. Translation: CASSLMMGNEQFF. The J gene is TRBJ2-1, the V gene TRBV7-3; D is unresolved. Germline-derived CDR1 and CDR2 are SGHTA and FQGTGA. This CDR3 is 13 amino acids long. Trimming cost V 5 bases and J 6 bases, with 11 bases left between them.

The chain links TRBV7-2 to TRBJ1-5, with TRBD1 matching over 7 bases. V lost 3 bases and J lost 4; bases outside the gene matches: 9. Germline V lookup: CDR1 SGHTA, CDR2 FQGNSA. This CDR3 comprises 16 residues. In nucleotides, the CDR3 is TGTGCCAGCAGCTTCCAGGGGGACCTCGGGAATCAGCCCCAGCATTTT. This sequence encodes CASSFQGDLGNQPQHF.

The chain is built from TRBV29-1 and TRBJ2-5, with D unresolved. The length of the CDR3 is 11 residues. The germline V gene encodes CDR1 SQVTM and CDR2 ANQGSEA. Trimming left V 5 bases short and J 4 bases short, with 8 bases between. CDR3 sequence (DNA): TGCAGCGTTCGGTATACAGAGACCCAGTACTTC. As protein: CSVRYTETQYF.

This chain uses TRBV5-1 with TRBJ2-1, with a weak D call TRBD1 (5 bases). Germline V CDR1 and CDR2: SGHRS, YFSETQ. Deletions cut 5 bases from V and 4 bases from J, with 13 bases between. The CDR3 length is 14 residues. CDR3 in amino acids: CASSPTRVYNEQFF. CDR3 sequence (DNA): TGCGCCAGCAGTCCCACCAGGGTGTACAATGAGCAGTTCTTC.

This clonotype was seen just once. The J gene is TRBJ2-3, the V gene TRBV29-1, with a weak D call TRBD2 (6 bases). The CDR3 is made up of 15 amino acids. Looked up from germline, CDR1 is SQVTM and CDR2 is ANQGSEA. V was pared by 7 bases and J by 0 bases, with 17 bases between. The CDR3 reads CSARRAGLSTDTQYF. CDR3 DNA: TGCAGCGCCCGGAGGGCAGGCCTTAGCACAGATACGCAGTATTTT.

This rearrangement joins TRBV12-3 or TRBV12-4 to TRBJ1-1; 7 positions agree with TRBD1. This CDR3 is 13 amino acids long. The J segment lost 6 bases and the V segment lost 7 bases, leaving 8 bases of the junction unmatched. The CDR3 sequence: CASKRQGLPEAFF. CDR3 in DNA: TGTGCCAGCAAAAGACAGGGTCTACCTGAAGCTTTCTTT.

This clonotype was seen just once. The J gene is TRBJ1-5, the V gene TRBV20-1; 8 bases are shared with TRBD1. Germline-derived CDR1 and CDR2 are DFQATT and SNEGSKA (reference sequence). The length of the CDR3 is 16 residues. Trimming removed 4 bases from V and 2 bases from J; junction bases left unmatched: 10. CDR3 bases: TGCAGTGCTAAAAGGACAGGGAATTATGGCAATCAGCCCCAGCATTTT. This gives the protein CSAKRTGNYGNQPQHF.

This chain connects TRBV10-2 to TRBJ2-5; D is tentatively TRBD1 or TRBD2 (6 bases each). CDR3 length: 15 residues. The germline V and J ends were trimmed by 2 bases and 5 bases, with 15 bases remaining between them. Germline V gene data show CDR1 as WSHSY and CDR2 as SAAADI. CDR3 in DNA: TGCGCCAGCAGTGAGAACCCGGGGGCCTACGAGACCCAGTACTTC. Its protein product is CASSENPGAYETQYF.

CDR3 amino acids: CASSSGQTPETQYF. In DNA form, the CDR3 reads TGTGCCAGCTCGTCTGGTCAGACCCCAGAGACCCAGTACTTC. The V gene is TRBV5-4, the J gene TRBJ2-5; D is uncertain. With 7 bases removed from V and 4 bases from J, the gap between germline ends came to 17 bases. The CDR3 totals 14 residues. Germline V CDR1 and CDR2: SGHNT, YYREEE (reference sequence).

This clonotype has a handful of counts. This chain uses TRBV5-1 with TRBJ2-7; weak D call: TRBD1 (6 bases). The CDR3 sequence is 14 residues long. Between the trimmed V and J ends, which lost 3 bases and 5 bases, there was a span of 15 bases. CDR1 and CDR2 (germline): SGHRS, YFSETQ. Here the CDR3 reads CASSSRGIVDEQYF. CDR3 DNA: TGCGCCAGCAGCTCCAGGGGTATCGTCGACGAGCAGTACTTC.

To note about this clonotype: An end of the junction does not agree with germline; a read error may underlie this. The V call is TRBV4-2, the J call TRBJ2-7; 9 bases match TRBD1. Germline V CDR1 and CDR2: LGHNA, YNFKEQ. This CDR3 spans 13 amino acids. Here the CDR3 DNA reads TGCGCCAGCAGCGGACAGGGGAGTTACGAGCAGTACTTC. It is translated as CASSGQGSYEQYF.

The rearrangement uses TRBV6-6 and TRBJ2-3; no reliable D call. This CDR3 region has 14 residues. Germline CDR1 reads MNHNY; CDR2 reads SVGAGI (reference sequence). Trimming stripped 5 bases from V and 2 bases from J, with 11 bases between. CDR3 residues: CASSAHSNTDTQYF. Here the CDR3 DNA reads TGTGCCAGCAGTGCCCACTCGAACACAGATACGCAGTATTTT.

This clonotype was detected only once. The gene calls are TRBV6-1 and TRBJ2-7; D is unresolved. This CDR3 has 12 residues. The germline gives CDR1 MNHNS, CDR2 SASEGT. Trimming shortened V by 4 bases and J by 3 bases, and 7 bases separated the two germline ends. CDR3 in amino acids: CASSARNYEQYF. CDR3 nucleotide sequence: TGTGCCAGCAGTGCCCGGAACTACGAGCAGTACTTC.

This rearrangement joins TRBV4-1 to TRBJ2-5, with 11 bases aligning to TRBD2. The CDR3 is 15 amino acids. Germline lookup yields CDR1 MGHRA and CDR2 YSYEKL. J gave up 5 bases and V 5 bases, and 7 bases lay outside the gene matches. As DNA, the CDR3 is TGCGCCAGCAGCGGAACTAGCGGGGGTTGGGAGACCCAGTACTTC. This encodes CASSGTSGGWETQYF.

The chain recombines TRBV11-3 with TRBJ2-3; 7 bases align to TRBD1. The J segment lost 2 bases and the V segment lost 5 bases, leaving 7 bases of the junction unmatched. Germline values: CDR1 SGHNT, CDR2 YENEEA. The CDR3 totals 15 residues. Written as DNA, the CDR3 is TGTGCCAGCAGCCCAGGGGGTGGGCCCACAGATACGCAGTATTTT. It codes for CASSPGGGPTDTQYF. The full variable domain, its missing parts supplied by reference TRBV11-3 and TRBJ2-3, is EAGVVQSPRYKIIEKKQPVAFWCNPISGHNTLYWYLQNLGQGPELLIRYENEEAVDDSQLPKDRFSAERLKGVDSTLKIQPAELGDSAVYLCASSPGGGPTDTQYFGPGTRLTVL.

This clonotype was counted between two and nine times. The rearrangement links TRBV5-1 to TRBJ1-1; maybe TRBD1 (6 bases). The V and J ends lost 4 bases and 0 bases respectively, with 10 bases between them. There are 14 residues in the CDR3. Germline CDR1 is SGHRS and CDR2 is YFSETQ. CDR3 sequence: CASSTDSLNTEAFF. CDR3 DNA: TGCGCCAGCAGCACGGACAGCTTGAACACTGAAGCTTTCTTT.

V is TRBV20-1 and J is TRBJ2-7; TRBD1 matches 9 bases. Trimming took 5 bases from V and 5 from J; bases not matched to a gene: 7. The germline V gene encodes CDR1 DFQATT and CDR2 SNEGSKA (reference sequence). The CDR3 is made up of 13 amino acids. The CDR3 DNA reads as TGCAGTGCTGCCGGGACAGGGACCCACGAGCAGTACTTC. Residues: CSAAGTGTHEQYF.

The chain is built from TRBV10-2 and TRBJ2-5; 9 bases match TRBD2. V was clipped by 2 bases and J by 5 bases; unmatched bases: 9. This CDR3 has 16 amino acids. Germline V gene sequence: CDR1 WSHSY, CDR2 SAAADI. As DNA, the CDR3 is TGCGCCAGCAGTGAGCGGCGGGGGGGCGTCTTGGAGACCCAGTACTTC. This sequence encodes CASSERRGGVLETQYF.